This T cell receptor (beta chain) is drawn from a study of metastatic and nonmetastatic thyroid tumors. About the study: From malignant and benign thyroid patients, repertoires in blood and in tumor or nodule tissue were compared.

This clone turned up a few times. As yet, its antigen is unknown. Findings and limits, study-wide: In both blood and tumor samples, TCR beta diversity was reported significantly higher for malignant than benign nodules.

In the authors' workflow: CDR3 was compared across clinicopathological groups, and the resulting differences were used to build a distant-metastasis classifier for papillary thyroid cancer. MiXCR reprocessed the PCR reads for TCRdb. TCRdb's processing, not the study's, gives the V and J calls here. Among approximately 21,000 clones listed, approximately 22% were seen once. None of the patients had undergone any treatment ahead of thyroid surgery. The sample was blood. This TCR came from a male donor with papillary thyroid cancer or a benign thyroid nodule (not recorded which). Some clones in this sample may be carry-over from other donors' samples.

Here the CDR3 DNA reads TGTGCCAGCAGTTTAATTGCGGGAGGTCAGCCCCAGCATTTT. Amino acid sequence: CASSLIAGGQPQHF. The rearrangement joins TRBV28 to TRBJ1-5; D not resolved. This CDR3 spans 14 amino acids. V was cut by 2 bases and J by 6 bases, with 11 bases left in between. From germline, CDR1 is MDHEN and CDR2 SYDVKM.